What follows describes a single T cell receptor beta chain. Its target is unknown. TCRdb's table, derived via immunoSEQ multiplex PCR, lists solely in-frame clones and lacks some. The sample lists around 550,000 clones, about 95% seen once, with over 0.09% in the top ten. CD45RO-negative cells were positively selected for CCR7, leaving out terminally differentiated effector memory CD45RA+ cells. This record belongs to a study of shared clonotypes between healthy human individuals. Study-level points and caveats: Compared with clonotypes that all four donors shared, non-shared clonotypes had lower generation probabilities.

With 5 bases clipped from V and 2 bases from J, the junction kept 8 bases outside the gene matches. Germline loops: CDR1 LGHNA, CDR2 YNFKEQ. The CDR3 has 15 residues. The sequenced sample consisted of naive CD8+ T cells sorted from blood. This receptor was taken from a woman younger than 45 in good health. This chain uses TRBV4-2 with TRBJ1-2, with 7 bases matching TRBD1. Written as DNA, the CDR3 is TGTGCCAGCAGCTTGGCCGGGACAGTCAACTATGGCTACACCTTC. Its translation is CASSLAGTVNYGYTF.